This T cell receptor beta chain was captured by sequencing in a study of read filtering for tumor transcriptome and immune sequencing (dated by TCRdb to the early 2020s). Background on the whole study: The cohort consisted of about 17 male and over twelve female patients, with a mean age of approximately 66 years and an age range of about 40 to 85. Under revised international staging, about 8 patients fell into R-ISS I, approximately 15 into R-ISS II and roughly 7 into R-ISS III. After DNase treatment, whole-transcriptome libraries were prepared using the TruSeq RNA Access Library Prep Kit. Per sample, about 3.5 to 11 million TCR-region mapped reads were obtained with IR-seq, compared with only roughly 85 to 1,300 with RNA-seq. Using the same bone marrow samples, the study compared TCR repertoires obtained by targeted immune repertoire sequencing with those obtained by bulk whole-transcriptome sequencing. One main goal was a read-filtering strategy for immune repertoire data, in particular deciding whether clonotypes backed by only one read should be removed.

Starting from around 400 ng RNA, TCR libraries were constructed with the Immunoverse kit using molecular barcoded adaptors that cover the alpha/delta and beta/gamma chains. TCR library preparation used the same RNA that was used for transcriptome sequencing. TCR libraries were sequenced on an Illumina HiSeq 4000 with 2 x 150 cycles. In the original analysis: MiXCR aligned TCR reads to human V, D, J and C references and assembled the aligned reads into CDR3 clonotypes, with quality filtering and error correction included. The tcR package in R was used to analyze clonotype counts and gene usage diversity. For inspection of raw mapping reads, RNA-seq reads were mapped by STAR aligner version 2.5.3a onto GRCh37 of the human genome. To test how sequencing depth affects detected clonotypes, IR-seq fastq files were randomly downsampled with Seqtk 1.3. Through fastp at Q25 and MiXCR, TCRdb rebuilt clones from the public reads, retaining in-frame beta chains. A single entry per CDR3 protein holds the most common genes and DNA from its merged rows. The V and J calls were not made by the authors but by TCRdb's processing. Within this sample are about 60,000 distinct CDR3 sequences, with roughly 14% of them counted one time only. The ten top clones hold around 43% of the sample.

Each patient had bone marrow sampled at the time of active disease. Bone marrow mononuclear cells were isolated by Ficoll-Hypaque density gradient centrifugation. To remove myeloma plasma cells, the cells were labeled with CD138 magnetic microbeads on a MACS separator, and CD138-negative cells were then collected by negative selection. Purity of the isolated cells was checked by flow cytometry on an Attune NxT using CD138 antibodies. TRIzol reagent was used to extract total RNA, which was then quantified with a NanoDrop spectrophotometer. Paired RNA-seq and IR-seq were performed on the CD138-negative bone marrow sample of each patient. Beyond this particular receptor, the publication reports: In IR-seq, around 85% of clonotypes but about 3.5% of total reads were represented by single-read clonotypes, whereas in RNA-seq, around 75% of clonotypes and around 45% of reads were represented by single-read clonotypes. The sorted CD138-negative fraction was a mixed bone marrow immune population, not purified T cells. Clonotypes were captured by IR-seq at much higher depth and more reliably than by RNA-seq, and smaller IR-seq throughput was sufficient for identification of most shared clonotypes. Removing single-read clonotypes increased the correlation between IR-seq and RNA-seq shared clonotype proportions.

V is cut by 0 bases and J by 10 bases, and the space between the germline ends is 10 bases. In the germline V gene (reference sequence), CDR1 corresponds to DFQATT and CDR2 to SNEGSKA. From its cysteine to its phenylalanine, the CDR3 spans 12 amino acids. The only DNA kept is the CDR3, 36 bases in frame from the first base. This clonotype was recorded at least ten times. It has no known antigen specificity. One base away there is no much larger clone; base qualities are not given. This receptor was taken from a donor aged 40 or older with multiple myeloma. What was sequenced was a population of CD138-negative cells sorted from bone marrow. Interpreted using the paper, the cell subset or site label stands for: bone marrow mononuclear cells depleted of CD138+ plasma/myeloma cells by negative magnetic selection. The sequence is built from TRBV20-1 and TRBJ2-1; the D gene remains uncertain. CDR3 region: CSAREPAREQFF. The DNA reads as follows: TGCAGTGCTAGAGAGCCCGCAAGAGAGCAGTTCTTC.